This T cell receptor (beta chain) originates from a study of immune characterization of retroperitoneal liposarcoma (dated by TCRdb to about 2019). In the germline V gene, CDR1 corresponds to SGHTA and CDR2 to FQGNSA. From the cysteine up to the phenylalanine, the CDR3 has a length of 16 residues. Only the CDR3 region is kept as DNA, spanning 48 bases read in frame from base 1. Trimming leaves V shorter by 3 bases and J shorter by 2 bases, with the junction holding 3 bases beyond the gene matches. Libraries were prepared through PCR. Sequencing took place on a NextSeq 500. Using fastp at Q25 and MiXCR, TCRdb reprocessed the public reads and kept productive beta chains. Identical CDR3 proteins give one entry, which carries the most common genes and DNA. This sample comprises 10,000 or so distinct CDR3 sequences, approximately 30% of them detected only once. Around 8% of the sample is taken by the ten largest.

This clonotype is termed medium-sized (0.01 to 0.1%). It lacks a known antigen. Base quality data are lacking; no much larger clone is found one base away. This clonotype was obtained from a male donor with retroperitoneal liposarcoma. The sequenced material came from tumor tissue. This sequence uses TRBV7-2 and TRBJ2-3; TRBD2 agrees with 12 junctional bases. CDR3 reads: CASSLTSGGLTDTQYF. The DNA sequence is TGTGCCAGCAGCTTGACTAGCGGGGGCCTCACAGATACGCAGTATTTT.